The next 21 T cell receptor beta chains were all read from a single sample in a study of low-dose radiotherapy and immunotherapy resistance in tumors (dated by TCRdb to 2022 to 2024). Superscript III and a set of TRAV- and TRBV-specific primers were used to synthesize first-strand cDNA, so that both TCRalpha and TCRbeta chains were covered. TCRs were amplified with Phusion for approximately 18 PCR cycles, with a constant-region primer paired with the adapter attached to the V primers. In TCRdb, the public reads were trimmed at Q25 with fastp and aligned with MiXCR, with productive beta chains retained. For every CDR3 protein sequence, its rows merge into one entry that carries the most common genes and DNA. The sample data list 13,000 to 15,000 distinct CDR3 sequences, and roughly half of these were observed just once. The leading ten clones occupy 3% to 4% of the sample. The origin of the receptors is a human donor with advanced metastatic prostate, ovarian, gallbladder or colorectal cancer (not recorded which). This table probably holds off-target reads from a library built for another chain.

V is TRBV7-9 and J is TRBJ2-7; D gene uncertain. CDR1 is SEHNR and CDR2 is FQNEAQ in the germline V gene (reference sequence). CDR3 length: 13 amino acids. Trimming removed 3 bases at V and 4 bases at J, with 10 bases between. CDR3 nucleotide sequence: TGTGCCAGCAGCTTCAAAGGGCAGTACGAGCAGTACTTC. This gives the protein CASSFKGQYEQYF.

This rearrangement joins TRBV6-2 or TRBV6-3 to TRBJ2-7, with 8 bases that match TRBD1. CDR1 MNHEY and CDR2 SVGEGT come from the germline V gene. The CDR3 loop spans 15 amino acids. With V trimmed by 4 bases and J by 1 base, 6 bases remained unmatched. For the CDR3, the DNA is TGTGCCAGCAGTTCTCCCCGGACAGGGTCCTACGAGCAGTACTTC. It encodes CASSSPRTGSYEQYF.

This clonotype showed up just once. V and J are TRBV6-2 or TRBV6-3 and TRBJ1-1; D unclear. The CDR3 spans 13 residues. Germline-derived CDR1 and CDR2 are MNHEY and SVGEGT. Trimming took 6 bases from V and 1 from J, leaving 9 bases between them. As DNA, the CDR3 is TGTGCCAGCAGCCTTCTCGGGAACACTGAAGCTTTCTTT. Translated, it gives CASSLLGNTEAFF.

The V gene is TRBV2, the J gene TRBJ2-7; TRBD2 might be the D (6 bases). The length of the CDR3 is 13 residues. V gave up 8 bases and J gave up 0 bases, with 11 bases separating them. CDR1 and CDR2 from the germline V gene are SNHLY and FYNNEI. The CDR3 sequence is CASAGGSSYEQYF. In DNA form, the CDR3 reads TGTGCCAGCGCCGGAGGGAGCTCCTACGAGCAGTACTTC. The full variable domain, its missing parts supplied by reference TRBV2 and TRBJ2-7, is EPEVTQTPSHQVTQMGQEVILRCVPISNHLYFYWYRQILGQKVEFLVSFYNNEISEKSEIFDDQFSVERPDGSNFTLKIRSTKLEDSAMYFCASAGGSSYEQYFGPGTRLTVT.

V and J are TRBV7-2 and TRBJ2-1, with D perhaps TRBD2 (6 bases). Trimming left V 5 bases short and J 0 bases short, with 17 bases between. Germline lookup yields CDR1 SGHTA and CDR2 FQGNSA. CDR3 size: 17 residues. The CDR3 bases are TGTGCCAGCAGCCATCCCCTTGGGGGGAGCTCCTACAATGAGCAGTTCTTC. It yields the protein CASSHPLGGSSYNEQFF.

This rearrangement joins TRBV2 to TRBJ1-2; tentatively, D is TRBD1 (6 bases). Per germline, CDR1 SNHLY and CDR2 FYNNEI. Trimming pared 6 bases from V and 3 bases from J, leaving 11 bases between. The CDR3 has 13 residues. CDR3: CASRDPGDYGYTF. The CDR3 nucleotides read TGTGCCAGCAGGGACCCAGGGGACTATGGCTACACCTTC.

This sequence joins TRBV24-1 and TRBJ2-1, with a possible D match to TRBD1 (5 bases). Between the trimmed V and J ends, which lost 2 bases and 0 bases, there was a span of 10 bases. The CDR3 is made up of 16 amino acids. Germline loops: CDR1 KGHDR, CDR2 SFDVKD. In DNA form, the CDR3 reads TGTGCCACCAGTGATTGGGGCAGTGGCTCCTACAATGAGCAGTTCTTC. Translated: CATSDWGSGSYNEQFF.

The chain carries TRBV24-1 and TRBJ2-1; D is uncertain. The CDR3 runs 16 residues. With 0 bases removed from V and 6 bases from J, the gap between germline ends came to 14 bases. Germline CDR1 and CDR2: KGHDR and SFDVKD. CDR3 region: CATSDLITYHSNEQFF. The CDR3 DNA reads TGTGCCACCAGTGATTTGATCACATACCATAGCAATGAGCAGTTCTTC.

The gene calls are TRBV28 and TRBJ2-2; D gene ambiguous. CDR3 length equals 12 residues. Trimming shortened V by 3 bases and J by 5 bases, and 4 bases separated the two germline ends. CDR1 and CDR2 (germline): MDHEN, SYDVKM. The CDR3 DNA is TGTGCCAGCAGTTTCGGGACCGGGGAGCTGTTTTTT. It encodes CASSFGTGELFF.

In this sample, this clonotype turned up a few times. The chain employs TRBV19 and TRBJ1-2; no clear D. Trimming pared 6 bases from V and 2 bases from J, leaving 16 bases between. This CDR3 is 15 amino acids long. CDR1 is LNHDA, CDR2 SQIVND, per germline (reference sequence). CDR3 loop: CASSPRSERNYGYTF. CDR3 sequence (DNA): TGTGCCAGTAGCCCCCGTTCTGAGAGGAACTATGGCTACACCTTC.

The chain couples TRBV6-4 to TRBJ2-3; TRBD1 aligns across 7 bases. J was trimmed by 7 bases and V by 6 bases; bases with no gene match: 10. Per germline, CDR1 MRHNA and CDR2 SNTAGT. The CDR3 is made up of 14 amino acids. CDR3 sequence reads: CASSYGTEGYTQYF. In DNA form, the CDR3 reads TGTGCCAGCAGCTATGGGACAGAGGGATATACGCAGTATTTT.

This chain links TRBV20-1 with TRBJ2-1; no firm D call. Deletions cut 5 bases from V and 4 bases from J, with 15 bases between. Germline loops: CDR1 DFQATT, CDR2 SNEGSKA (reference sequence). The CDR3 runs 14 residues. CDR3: CSAPRPGVYNEQFF. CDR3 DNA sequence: TGCAGTGCTCCTCGCCCGGGCGTTTACAATGAGCAGTTCTTC.

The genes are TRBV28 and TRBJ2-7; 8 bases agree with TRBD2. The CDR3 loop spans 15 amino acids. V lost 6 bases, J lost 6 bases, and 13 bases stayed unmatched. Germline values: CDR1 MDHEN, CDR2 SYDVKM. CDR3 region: CASREGSGSYSEQYF. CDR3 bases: TGTGCCAGCAGGGAGGGAAGCGGGAGCTATTCCGAGCAGTACTTC.

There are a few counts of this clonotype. DNA of the CDR3: TGTGCCAGCAGCCCTGAGTTAGTGGGACACTTCCACGAGCAGTACTTC. Its protein is CASSPELVGHFHEQYF. V is TRBV14 and J is TRBJ2-7; possible D gene TRBD1, 6 bases. CDR1 is SGHDN and CDR2 is FVKESK in the germline V gene. The CDR3 has 16 amino acids. The ends were cut back, 4 bases at V and 5 bases at J, with 21 bases in the middle.

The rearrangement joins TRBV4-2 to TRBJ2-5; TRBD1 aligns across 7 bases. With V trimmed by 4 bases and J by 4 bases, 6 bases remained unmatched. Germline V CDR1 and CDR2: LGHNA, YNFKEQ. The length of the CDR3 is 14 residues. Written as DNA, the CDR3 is TGTGCCAGCAGCCTATTAGGGACAGCAGAGACCCAGTACTTC. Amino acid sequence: CASSLLGTAETQYF.

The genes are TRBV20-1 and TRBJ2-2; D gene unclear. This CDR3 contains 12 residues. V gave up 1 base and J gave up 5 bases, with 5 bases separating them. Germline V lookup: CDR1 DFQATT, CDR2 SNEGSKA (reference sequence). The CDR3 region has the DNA TGCAGTGCTAGAGCTTTAACCGGGGAGCTGTTTTTT. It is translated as CSARALTGELFF.

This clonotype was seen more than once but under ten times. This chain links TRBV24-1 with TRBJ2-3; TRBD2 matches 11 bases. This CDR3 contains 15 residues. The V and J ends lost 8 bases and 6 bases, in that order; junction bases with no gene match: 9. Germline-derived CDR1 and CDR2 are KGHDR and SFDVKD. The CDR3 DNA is TGTGCCACCACCGGGACTAGCGGACCCTCGGATACGCAGTATTTT. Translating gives CATTGTSGPSDTQYF.

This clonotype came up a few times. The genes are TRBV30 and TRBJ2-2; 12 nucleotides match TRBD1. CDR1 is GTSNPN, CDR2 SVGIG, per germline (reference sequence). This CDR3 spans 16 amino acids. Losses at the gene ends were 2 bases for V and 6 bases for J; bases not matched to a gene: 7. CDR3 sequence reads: CAWSHTGTGGSGELFF. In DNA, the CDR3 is TGTGCCTGGAGTCACACCGGGACAGGGGGCTCCGGGGAGCTGTTTTTT.

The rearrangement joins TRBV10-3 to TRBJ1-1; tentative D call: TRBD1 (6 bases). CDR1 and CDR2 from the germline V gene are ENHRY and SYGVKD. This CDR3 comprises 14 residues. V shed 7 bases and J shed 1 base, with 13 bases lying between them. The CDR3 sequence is CAITLAGENTEAFF. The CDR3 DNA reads TGTGCCATCACCTTGGCAGGGGAGAACACTGAAGCTTTCTTT.

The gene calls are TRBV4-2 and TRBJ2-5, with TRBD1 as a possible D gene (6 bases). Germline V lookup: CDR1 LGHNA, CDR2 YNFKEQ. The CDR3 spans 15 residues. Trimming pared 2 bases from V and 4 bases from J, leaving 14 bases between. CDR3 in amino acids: CASSQNVGGGETQYF. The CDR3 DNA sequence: TGTGCCAGCAGCCAAAATGTTGGGGGCGGAGAGACCCAGTACTTC.

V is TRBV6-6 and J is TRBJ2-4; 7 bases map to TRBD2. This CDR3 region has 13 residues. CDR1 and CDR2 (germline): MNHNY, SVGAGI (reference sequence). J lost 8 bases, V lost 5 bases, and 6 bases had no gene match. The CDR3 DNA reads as TGTGCCAGCAGTGACAGCGGGGCCGACATTCAGTACTTC. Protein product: CASSDSGADIQYF.